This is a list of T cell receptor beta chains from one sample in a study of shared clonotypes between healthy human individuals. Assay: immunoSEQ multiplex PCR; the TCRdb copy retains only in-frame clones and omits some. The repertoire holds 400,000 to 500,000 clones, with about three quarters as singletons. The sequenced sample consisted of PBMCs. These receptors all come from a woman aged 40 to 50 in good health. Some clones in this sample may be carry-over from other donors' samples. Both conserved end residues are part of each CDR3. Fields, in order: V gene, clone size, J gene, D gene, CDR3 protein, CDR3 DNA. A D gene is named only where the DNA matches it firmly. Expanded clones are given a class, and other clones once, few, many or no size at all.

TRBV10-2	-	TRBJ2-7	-	CASSTVSLYEQYF	TGCGCCAGCAGTACAGTTAGTCTATACGAGCAGTACTTC
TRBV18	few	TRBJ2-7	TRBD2	CASSLPGRFYEQYF	TGTGCCAGTTCATTGCCCGGGAGGTTCTACGAGCAGTACTTC
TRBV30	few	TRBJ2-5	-	CARSGVLGSLETQYF	TGTGCCCGGAGTGGGGTCTTAGGGAGTCTAGAGACCCAGTACTTC
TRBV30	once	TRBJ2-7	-	CAWRSGRSYEQYF	TGTGCCTGGAGATCCGGACGCTCCTACGAGCAGTACTTC
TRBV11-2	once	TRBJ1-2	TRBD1	CASRPTGERDYGYTF	TGTGCCAGCAGGCCCACAGGGGAAAGGGACTATGGCTACACCTTC
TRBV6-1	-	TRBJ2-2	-	CASSEERNTGELFF	TGTGCCAGCAGTGAAGAAAGGAACACCGGGGAGCTGTTTTTT
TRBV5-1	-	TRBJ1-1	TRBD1	CASSLVGQGLNTEAFF	TGCGCCAGCAGCTTGGTTGGACAGGGGCTGAACACTGAAGCTTTCTTT
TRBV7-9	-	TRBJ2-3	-	CASSFGGAEDTQYF	TGTGCCAGCAGCTTTGGGGGGGCTGAAGATACGCAGTATTTT
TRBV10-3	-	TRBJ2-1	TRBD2	CAIRKGLDNEQFF	TGTGCCATCAGAAAGGGACTAGACAATGAGCAGTTCTTC
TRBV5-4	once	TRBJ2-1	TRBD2	CASSLEGTSGGLLFF	TGTGCCAGCAGCTTGGAGGGGACTAGCGGGGGACTCTTGTTCTTC
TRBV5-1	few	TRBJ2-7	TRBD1	CASSLRTGGDEQYF	TGCGCCAGCAGCTTAAGGACAGGGGGGGACGAGCAGTACTTC
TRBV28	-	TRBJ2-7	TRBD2	CASSLLSSREFGEQYF	TGTGCCAGCAGTTTATTATCTTCGCGGGAGTTTGGTGAGCAGTACTTC
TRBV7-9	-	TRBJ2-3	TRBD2	CASSLGLGGADTQYF	TGTGCCAGCAGCTTAGGTTTGGGGGGGGCAGATACGCAGTATTTT
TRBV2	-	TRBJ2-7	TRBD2	CASSATGSGRIYEQYF	TGTGCCAGCAGTGCCACCGGGAGCGGGAGGATCTACGAGCAGTACTTC